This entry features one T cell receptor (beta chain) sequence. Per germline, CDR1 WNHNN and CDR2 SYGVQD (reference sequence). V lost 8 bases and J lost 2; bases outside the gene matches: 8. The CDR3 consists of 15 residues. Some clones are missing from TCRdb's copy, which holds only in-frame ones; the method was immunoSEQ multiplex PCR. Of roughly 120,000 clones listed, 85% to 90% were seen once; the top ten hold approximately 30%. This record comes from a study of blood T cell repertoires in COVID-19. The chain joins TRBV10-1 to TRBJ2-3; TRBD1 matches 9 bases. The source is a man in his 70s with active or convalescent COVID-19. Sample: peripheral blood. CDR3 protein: CASCRQGESTDTQYF. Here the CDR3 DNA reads TGCGCCAGCTGCAGACAGGGGGAATCCACAGATACGCAGTATTTT.